The source of this T cell receptor beta chain is a study of CD8 T cells in ankylosing spondylitis (dated by TCRdb to 2016 to 2017). Context from the whole study: To find TCR variants linked to disease, the study profiled T cell receptor beta repertoires in ankylosing spondylitis patients and healthy donors. The full study cohort comprised 25 or so ankylosing spondylitis patients and 110 or so healthy donors. Peripheral blood samples were taken, and synovial fluid was additionally collected from ankylosing spondylitis patients.

General study outcomes and caveats: The disease-linked clones were reported as significantly enriched in matched synovial fluid samples from ankylosing spondylitis patients. Some of the motif variants had been reported before in the synovial fluid and blood of reactive arthritis patients, a finding that suggests common disease-initiation mechanisms. The disease-linked clones had a CD8+ phenotype and were found at relatively low frequencies in peripheral blood. Blood from ankylosing spondylitis patients appeared to be characterized by a TCR beta motif made up of under ten highly homologous amino acid variants.

Trimming removed 1 base from V and 4 bases from J, leaving 14 bases between the germline ends. The CDR3 numbers 15 residues from cysteine through phenylalanine. The read is trimmed to its CDR3 DNA, 45 bases read in frame from base 1. Taken from the germline V gene (reference sequence), the CDR1 and CDR2 loops are LGHDT and YNNKEL. Sequenced on an Illumina HiSeq 2500. TCR beta libraries were prepared by quantitative 5'-RACE with molecular barcodes. Regarding the original processing steps: Disease-linked TCR variants were identified with a new computational method built on a probabilistic model of VDJ rearrangement. Starting from the raw public reads, TCRdb applied fastp trimming at Q25, assembled clones with MiXCR and retained in-frame beta chains. Under each unique CDR3 protein, matching rows form one entry showing the most common genes and DNA. In this record, the V and J calls reflect TCRdb's handling and not the investigators' own analysis. The sample table records fewer than 50,000 distinct CDR3 sequences; approximately 10% of these occur just once. The ten largest account for 1.2% to 1.5% of the sample.

In this sample, this clonotype turned up many times. Its binding antigen is unknown. Base qualities are not provided; no much larger clone lies one nucleotide away. The sample taken for sequencing was blood, either unsorted or a sorted T cell fraction (not recorded which). The chain employs TRBV3-1 and TRBJ2-7, and possibly TRBD1, on 6 matching bases. This sequence was found in a male donor with ankylosing spondylitis or in good health (not recorded which). Read as DNA, the sequence is TGTGCCAGCAGCCAAGGTCCAGGGGCTTGGTACGAGCAGTACTTC. It translates to CASSQGPGAWYEQYF.